This TCR beta chain was recovered during a study of T-cell memory formation after mild COVID-19. This clonotype came up a few times. TCRdb independently ran MiXCR on the 5' RACE reads; one entry per CDR3 protein. The sample consists of about 470,000 distinct CDR3 sequences, around a sixth of them appearing once. Between the trimmed V and J ends, which lost 7 bases and 15 bases, there was a span of 20 bases. The CDR3 spans 12 residues. Sequenced input: PBMCs or a T cell subset sorted from them (not recorded which). The TCR was taken from an adult woman who had mild COVID-19 (a few samples of this study predate the infection). Cell type and time point are not known. The chain joins TRBV12-3 or TRBV12-4 to TRBJ2-3; D is uncertain. The CDR3 DNA reads as TGTGCCAGCACCCGCGGACCATCCAATCTCTATTTT. This translates into CASTRGPSNLYF.